This is a list of T cell receptor beta chains from one sample in a study of identical twins. TCRdb re-called the 5' RACE reads with MiXCR, one entry per CDR3 protein. In the table there are fewer than 900,000 distinct CDR3 sequences, around a sixth of which are singletons. The data were also submitted as part of a second study, on T cells expressing NK-cell markers.

Sequencing used PBMCs. The origin of the receptors is a woman younger than 35 in good health. Each CDR3 is given with its conserved first and last residue. The order of the fields is J gene, V gene, D gene, clone size, CDR3 DNA, CDR3 protein. D genes are given only for firm matches. Size is omitted from some rows. Given values are once, few, many or a class for expanded clones.

j_gene: TRBJ2-7
v_gene: TRBV12-3/TRBV12-4
d_gene: -
abundance: few
CDR3nt: TGTGCCAGCAGCCCACTAGAGATTGGCGAGCAGTACTTC
CDR3aa: CASSPLEIGEQYF

j_gene: TRBJ2-7
v_gene: TRBV20-1
d_gene: -
abundance: -
CDR3nt: TGCAGTGCTACCCGGGCCGAACGGGAGCTGTACTTC
CDR3aa: CSATRAERELYF

j_gene: TRBJ2-3
v_gene: TRBV4-1
d_gene: TRBD2
abundance: -
CDR3nt: TGCGCCAGCAGCCTCCAAGGTGGAGCGGGGGAAACCACAGATACGCAGTATTTT
CDR3aa: CASSLQGGAGETTDTQYF

j_gene: TRBJ1-1
v_gene: TRBV5-1
d_gene: TRBD1
abundance: -
CDR3nt: TGCGCCAGCAGATTATTATACAGGGGAAAGAACACTGAAGCTTTCTTT
CDR3aa: CASRLLYRGKNTEAFF

j_gene: TRBJ2-7
v_gene: TRBV5-1
d_gene: TRBD1
abundance: once
CDR3nt: TGCGCCAGCAGCTTACCTACAGGGGGATCCTACGAGCAGTACTTC
CDR3aa: CASSLPTGGSYEQYF

j_gene: TRBJ1-2
v_gene: TRBV6-1
d_gene: -
abundance: few
CDR3nt: TGTGCCAGCAGTGAAGCGAAATGGGGCTACACCTTC
CDR3aa: CASSEAKWGYTF

j_gene: TRBJ2-5
v_gene: TRBV7-9
d_gene: TRBD2
abundance: few
CDR3nt: TGTGCCAGCAGCTTCCAGACTAGCGGAGGGGGAGAGACCCAGTACTTC
CDR3aa: CASSFQTSGGGETQYF

j_gene: TRBJ2-5
v_gene: TRBV9
d_gene: -
abundance: -
CDR3nt: TGTGCCAGCAGCGTAGAGGGCCTGGCGGGGACCCAGTACTTC
CDR3aa: CASSVEGLAGTQYF

j_gene: TRBJ1-5
v_gene: TRBV20-1
d_gene: -
abundance: many
CDR3nt: TGCAGTGCTAGAGAGGAAGGGCATAGCAATCAGCCCCAGCATTTT
CDR3aa: CSAREEGHSNQPQHF

j_gene: TRBJ2-1
v_gene: TRBV20-1
d_gene: -
abundance: -
CDR3nt: TGCAGTGCTAGAGATAGGACGAATTTGTTTGAGCAGTTCTTC
CDR3aa: CSARDRTNLFEQFF

j_gene: TRBJ1-1
v_gene: TRBV25-1
d_gene: TRBD1
abundance: few
CDR3nt: TGTGCCAGCAGTGCTATCCGGACAGGGCACACTGAAGCTTTCTTT
CDR3aa: CASSAIRTGHTEAFF

j_gene: TRBJ1-5
v_gene: TRBV20-1
d_gene: -
abundance: -
CDR3nt: TGCAGTGCGTACGTTCATAGCAATCAGCCCCAGCATTTT
CDR3aa: CSAYVHSNQPQHF

j_gene: TRBJ2-5
v_gene: TRBV12-3/TRBV12-4
d_gene: TRBD1
abundance: few
CDR3nt: TGTGCCAGCAGGGGACAGAACCAAGAGACCCAGTACTTC
CDR3aa: CASRGQNQETQYF

j_gene: TRBJ2-7
v_gene: TRBV4-3
d_gene: TRBD2
abundance: -
CDR3nt: TGCGCCAGCAGCCAAGGGCTAGCGGGAGCGACTTACGAGCAGTACTTC
CDR3aa: CASSQGLAGATYEQYF

j_gene: TRBJ1-2
v_gene: TRBV20-1
d_gene: -
abundance: -
CDR3nt: TGCAGTGCTAGTGCAGGGAAGGACTATGGCTACACCTTC
CDR3aa: CSASAGKDYGYTF

j_gene: TRBJ1-2
v_gene: TRBV12-3/TRBV12-4
d_gene: -
abundance: few
CDR3nt: TGTGCCAGCAGTTTAGTAGGGCCGTCGGGCGGCTACACCTTC
CDR3aa: CASSLVGPSGGYTF

j_gene: TRBJ1-4
v_gene: TRBV5-1
d_gene: -
abundance: many
CDR3nt: TGCGCCAGCAGCTTGGAACGTCAACTAGATGAAAAACTGTTTTTT
CDR3aa: CASSLERQLDEKLFF

j_gene: TRBJ2-7
v_gene: TRBV5-6
d_gene: TRBD1
abundance: few
CDR3nt: TGTGCCAGCAGCCCGTGGTGGGACAGAGCCTACGAGCAGTACTTC
CDR3aa: CASSPWWDRAYEQYF

j_gene: TRBJ1-1
v_gene: TRBV7-3
d_gene: -
abundance: -
CDR3nt: TGTGCCAGCAGCCTCAGCAGCACCAACACTGAAGCTTTCTTT
CDR3aa: CASSLSSTNTEAFF

j_gene: TRBJ1-2
v_gene: TRBV20-1
d_gene: -
abundance: -
CDR3nt: TGCAGTGCTAGAGTTGGGGGCTCGTCAGTTTCAAGCTACACCTTC
CDR3aa: CSARVGGSSVSSYTF

j_gene: TRBJ2-1
v_gene: TRBV5-1
d_gene: TRBD2
abundance: many
CDR3nt: TGCGCCAGCAGCTTGTCTAGCGGGAATATCGATGAGCAGTTCTTC
CDR3aa: CASSLSSGNIDEQFF

j_gene: TRBJ2-1
v_gene: TRBV2
d_gene: TRBD1
abundance: few
CDR3nt: TGTGCCAGCAGCGAAAGGAGGGACAGGGGCCCCCTCTCCTACAATGAGCAGTTCTTC
CDR3aa: CASSERRDRGPLSYNEQFF

j_gene: TRBJ1-2
v_gene: TRBV7-9
d_gene: -
abundance: -
CDR3nt: TGTGCCAGCAGTCTTAATCTGGGCTACACCTTC
CDR3aa: CASSLNLGYTF

j_gene: TRBJ2-2
v_gene: TRBV20-1
d_gene: TRBD2
abundance: -
CDR3nt: TGCAGTGCAAGGCTAGCGGGAGCTCCCGGGGAGCTGTTTTTT
CDR3aa: CSARLAGAPGELFF

j_gene: TRBJ2-7
v_gene: TRBV7-2
d_gene: -
abundance: once
CDR3nt: TGTGCCAGCAGCTTATCCACTCTGGGCTACGAGCAGTACTTC
CDR3aa: CASSLSTLGYEQYF

j_gene: TRBJ2-1
v_gene: TRBV20-1
d_gene: TRBD2
abundance: few
CDR3nt: TGCAGTGCTAGAGGCGGGGGGCCTAATGAGCAGTTCTTC
CDR3aa: CSARGGGPNEQFF

j_gene: TRBJ1-4
v_gene: TRBV20-1
d_gene: -
abundance: few
CDR3nt: TGCAGTGCTAGAGATCGGGGTGGCATGACTAATGAAAAACTGTTTTTT
CDR3aa: CSARDRGGMTNEKLFF

j_gene: TRBJ1-2
v_gene: TRBV28
d_gene: -
abundance: -
CDR3nt: TGTGCCAGCCCCGACCGCGGGGGGAAGAATGGCTACACCTTC
CDR3aa: CASPDRGGKNGYTF

j_gene: TRBJ2-1
v_gene: TRBV11-2
d_gene: TRBD2
abundance: -
CDR3nt: TGTGCCAGCAGCACTCTGGGGGGGAGCCGCAATGAGCAGTTCTTC
CDR3aa: CASSTLGGSRNEQFF

j_gene: TRBJ2-1
v_gene: TRBV11-3
d_gene: -
abundance: -
CDR3nt: TGTGCCAGCAGCTTAGGGGGCCTCTATGTCCGTTATGAGCAGTTCTTC
CDR3aa: CASSLGGLYVRYEQFF

j_gene: TRBJ2-5
v_gene: TRBV20-1
d_gene: -
abundance: -
CDR3nt: TGCAGTGCTAGAGATCTATTTCTGGACCAAGAGACCCAGTACTTC
CDR3aa: CSARDLFLDQETQYF

j_gene: TRBJ2-7
v_gene: TRBV5-1
d_gene: -
abundance: -
CDR3nt: TGCGCCAGCAGCTGGGGCTTGGCCTACGAGCAGTACTTC
CDR3aa: CASSWGLAYEQYF

j_gene: TRBJ2-5
v_gene: TRBV12-3/TRBV12-4
d_gene: TRBD2
abundance: few
CDR3nt: TGTGCCAGCAGTTTTCTAGCGGGGATGGGGACCCAGTACTTC
CDR3aa: CASSFLAGMGTQYF

j_gene: TRBJ2-3
v_gene: TRBV7-2
d_gene: -
abundance: -
CDR3nt: TGTGCCAGCAGCTACCCCGTTGGGGTGGGAGATACGCAGTATTTT
CDR3aa: CASSYPVGVGDTQYF

j_gene: TRBJ2-1
v_gene: TRBV27
d_gene: TRBD1
abundance: -
CDR3nt: TGTGCCAGCAGTTTAGATAGGGGGCTCCGGCAGTTCTTC
CDR3aa: CASSLDRGLRQFF

j_gene: TRBJ1-1
v_gene: TRBV29-1
d_gene: TRBD1
abundance: -
CDR3nt: TGCAGCGTAGAGAAGGGACCGGACAGGGGAACTTTCTTT
CDR3aa: CSVEKGPDRGTFF

j_gene: TRBJ2-1
v_gene: TRBV5-1
d_gene: TRBD2
abundance: -
CDR3nt: TGCGCCAGCAGCTTCCTAGCGGGGGGGACGGACAATGAGCAGTTCTTC
CDR3aa: CASSFLAGGTDNEQFF

j_gene: TRBJ2-3
v_gene: TRBV27
d_gene: -
abundance: few
CDR3nt: TGTGCCAGCAGTTCCGGCGGGAACGTCCCAGATACGCAGTATTTT
CDR3aa: CASSSGGNVPDTQYF

j_gene: TRBJ1-2
v_gene: TRBV20-1
d_gene: TRBD1
abundance: many
CDR3nt: TGCAGTGCCCTCAAGGGACAGGGAGAAAAAGGCTACACCTTC
CDR3aa: CSALKGQGEKGYTF

j_gene: TRBJ2-1
v_gene: TRBV20-1
d_gene: TRBD2
abundance: few
CDR3nt: TGCAGTGCTAGGATAGCGGGCTTTTCCTACAATGAGCAGTTCTTC
CDR3aa: CSARIAGFSYNEQFF

j_gene: TRBJ1-1
v_gene: TRBV7-8
d_gene: -
abundance: many
CDR3nt: TGTGCCAGCAGCTTAGGAGGGGTAGAAGCTTTCTTT
CDR3aa: CASSLGGVEAFF

j_gene: TRBJ1-5
v_gene: TRBV7-9
d_gene: -
abundance: -
CDR3nt: TGTGCCAGCAGCTCCTCGCGGCAGCGAGATCAGCCCCAGCATTTT
CDR3aa: CASSSSRQRDQPQHF

j_gene: TRBJ2-1
v_gene: TRBV12-3/TRBV12-4
d_gene: TRBD2
abundance: few
CDR3nt: TGTGCCAGCAGTACCCGATCGGGACTAGCGGGCTTTTGGGATGAGCAGTTCTTC
CDR3aa: CASSTRSGLAGFWDEQFF

j_gene: TRBJ1-6
v_gene: TRBV28
d_gene: -
abundance: -
CDR3nt: TGTGCCAGCAGTCAGGACCTTTCACCCCTCCACTTT
CDR3aa: CASSQDLSPLHF

j_gene: TRBJ1-1
v_gene: TRBV20-1
d_gene: -
abundance: -
CDR3nt: TGCAGTGCTAGAGAAGGCGGGGCATGGAACACTGAAGCTTTCTTT
CDR3aa: CSAREGGAWNTEAFF

j_gene: TRBJ1-5
v_gene: TRBV6-2/TRBV6-3
d_gene: -
abundance: few
CDR3nt: TGTGCCAGCAGTGCTAGGACAGATGATCAGCCCCAGCATTTT
CDR3aa: CASSARTDDQPQHF

j_gene: TRBJ1-1
v_gene: TRBV6-1
d_gene: -
abundance: few
CDR3nt: TGTGCCAGCAGAATAGACGGCTACACTGAAGCTTTCTTT
CDR3aa: CASRIDGYTEAFF

j_gene: TRBJ2-5
v_gene: TRBV20-1
d_gene: -
abundance: -
CDR3nt: TGCAGTGCCGCCGACCGGCGTACCTCCGGTGAGACCCAGTACTTC
CDR3aa: CSAADRRTSGETQYF

j_gene: TRBJ2-2
v_gene: TRBV29-1
d_gene: -
abundance: -
CDR3nt: TGCAGCGCTATTTCTGGCCGGCTCACCGGGGAGCTGTTTTTT
CDR3aa: CSAISGRLTGELFF

j_gene: TRBJ2-7
v_gene: TRBV20-1
d_gene: -
abundance: -
CDR3nt: TGCAGTGCTAGAGACGACTCCTACGAGCAGTACTTC
CDR3aa: CSARDDSYEQYF

j_gene: TRBJ2-1
v_gene: TRBV6-2/TRBV6-3
d_gene: -
abundance: -
CDR3nt: TGTGCCAGCAGTTACTCGATGTATGAGCAGTTCTTC
CDR3aa: CASSYSMYEQFF

j_gene: TRBJ2-2
v_gene: TRBV5-4
d_gene: TRBD2
abundance: few
CDR3nt: TGTGCCAGCAGCACCGGGACTAGCGGCTACACCGGGGAGCTGTTTTTT
CDR3aa: CASSTGTSGYTGELFF

j_gene: TRBJ1-2
v_gene: TRBV29-1
d_gene: -
abundance: few
CDR3nt: TGCAGCGCCGGACAGCGAGCTAACTATGGCTACACCTTC
CDR3aa: CSAGQRANYGYTF

j_gene: TRBJ2-1
v_gene: TRBV6-5
d_gene: -
abundance: few
CDR3nt: TGTGCCAGCAGTTACTCGAGAAGCGTAAGCTCCTACAATGAGCAGTTCTTC
CDR3aa: CASSYSRSVSSYNEQFF

j_gene: TRBJ1-1
v_gene: TRBV27
d_gene: TRBD1
abundance: few
CDR3nt: TGTGCCAGCAGTTTAAGAGCAGGGGGGAACACTGAAGCTTTCTTT
CDR3aa: CASSLRAGGNTEAFF